This T cell receptor (beta chain) was identified in a study of blood T cell repertoires in COVID-19. Deletions cut 4 bases from V and 4 bases from J, with 21 bases between. CDR1 is SGHNT and CDR2 is YYREEE in the germline V gene (reference sequence). The CDR3 totals 17 residues. Those enrolled in Seattle joined during active infection and were followed longitudinally afterward. The protocol was immunoSEQ multiplex PCR, while the TCRdb copy is restricted to in-frame clones and leaves out a portion. The sample consists of fewer than 500,000 clones, roughly 90% of them appearing once. Sequencing used peripheral blood. This chain connects TRBV5-4 to TRBJ2-1; tentative D call: TRBD2 (5 bases). This receptor was taken from a young man with COVID-19, enrolled during active disease. In DNA form, the CDR3 reads TGTGCCAGCAGCCCTAGAGCTAGGGAGTGGGGTTACAATGAGCAGTTCTTC. This gives the protein CASSPRAREWGYNEQFF.